The entry below gives a single T cell receptor (beta chain) sequence along with its context. There is no known antigen for this receptor. Base qualities were left out, and no much larger clone turns up one base away. TCRbeta CDR3 regions were amplified from genomic DNA using the immunoSEQ Assay, a bias-controlled multiplex PCR. In the original analysis: Within the assay, amplification of reference gene primers was used to estimate how many nucleated cells each sample contained. Sequence reads were collapsed and filtered to measure the absolute abundance of every unique TCRbeta CDR3 rearrangement. For each sample, productive Simpson clonality was calculated as the square root of Simpson's diversity index across productive rearrangements. Not all clones reach the TCRdb copy of this immuneACCESS table, which keeps in-frame sequences only. Checked studies attribute under half of the gap to unresolved V genes and leave the rest unexplained. V, J and clone size are taken as reported in that table, and D and trimming were inferred from the DNA itself. Recorded for this sample are some 200,000 clones; 70% to 85% of them occurred a single time. 4% to 6.5% of the sample is taken by the ten largest.

The data stem from a study of blood T cell repertoires in COVID-19 (dated by TCRdb to 2020 to 2022). With respect to the entire study: Samples covering the acute and convalescent phases of COVID-19 were provided by collaborators in the United States, Italy and Spain. Samples were obtained from the ongoing ImmuneRACE study (first 160 participants) and from about 1,300 subjects provided by 6 global collaborators. Deeply sampled blood TCRbeta repertoires from subjects exposed to, actively infected with, or recovered from COVID-19 were included in the dataset. Sample metadata almost always included a de-identified subject ID, COVID-19 status, age in years and sex. The repertoires were made available in a free public database intended to serve as a resource for research on the immune response to SARS-CoV-2. The prospective study material was composed of cDNA or gDNA derived from T cells, B-cell-depleted T cells, or PBMCs. Where available, HLA class I and class II types were obtained from metadata supplied by the sample provider rather than from assay-based typing. The paper's findings and limits, for the study overall: How much clinical and demographic metadata was included differed by source and by participant, and the metadata was provided uncurated.

CDR1 SEHNR and CDR2 FQNEAQ were looked up in the germline V gene (reference sequence). The CDR3 holds 13 amino acids from the cysteine to the phenylalanine. The retained sequence is limited to the CDR3, 39 bases, with the frame set at the first base. V is cut back by 9 bases and J by 4 bases, with 6 bases in the junction unmatched. Participants in the prospective study were enrolled through a virtual design, were aged about 18 to 90 years, and lived in approximately 24 United States geographic areas. Cohort assignment in the prospective study relied on participant-reported clinical history from a screening survey and a study questionnaire. Each participant in the prospective study had whole blood, serum and a nasopharyngeal or oropharyngeal swab collected by mobile phlebotomists. Over a roughly 2-month period, participants in the prospective study had the option of providing additional blood draws and questionnaires. Prospective study blood samples were shipped either frozen or at room temperature before DNA extraction.

This chain is built from TRBV7-9 and TRBJ2-1, with 7 bases aligning to TRBD1. The clonotype originates from a woman aged 55 to 70 with acute COVID-19. Sequencing used PBMCs or T cells enriched from blood (not recorded which). The DNA sequence is given as TGTGCCAGTGGTAGGGACAGTTACAATGAGCAGTTCTTC. Its coded protein is CASGRDSYNEQFF.